This TCR beta chain emerged from a study of blood T cell repertoires in COVID-19. Study in general: Some COVID-19 samples were acute and others convalescent; all came from the United States, Italy and Spain.

Unmatched junction bases numbered 8, after V lost 4 bases and J lost 2 bases. The CDR3 length is 16 residues. From germline, CDR1 is SGHNT and CDR2 YYREEE (reference sequence). The data were produced by immunoSEQ multiplex PCR, yet TCRdb's version contains in-frame clones alone and is incomplete. The table has 34,000 or so clones, 80% seen once. The V and J genes are TRBV5-4 and TRBJ2-2, with 7 bases matching TRBD2. The sequenced sample was peripheral blood. The origin of this receptor is a man at least 80 years old with acute or convalescent COVID-19. The CDR3 protein is CASSPYSGLNTGELFF. In DNA form, the CDR3 reads TGTGCCAGCAGCCCATATAGCGGGTTAAACACCGGGGAGCTGTTTTTT.